The rows below give T cell receptor beta chains drawn from one sample of a study of blood T cell repertoires in COVID-19. TCRdb's table, derived via immunoSEQ multiplex PCR, lists solely in-frame clones and lacks some. Seen here are about 250,000 clones, about 89% observed once, and the top ten hold under 2.5%. The sequenced sample was PBMCs or T cells enriched from blood (not recorded which). The receptor set was obtained from a woman aged 18-35 years who had recovered from COVID-19. Both conserved end residues are part of each CDR3.

TRBJ1-1	TRBV19	CASSKRQSGWNTEAFF
TRBJ1-5	TRBV19	CASSIGTLSNQPQHF
TRBJ1-1	TRBV25-1	CASSETGGAFF
TRBJ2-1	TRBV28	CASSFSPGLGTFEQFF
TRBJ1-2	TRBV5-4	CASSLGNSVGLYGYTF
TRBJ1-2	TRBV6-5	CASSYASGLMAWTF
TRBJ2-3	TRBV7-3	CASSQQGRTDTQYF
TRBJ2-7	TRBV9	CASSVGPDRLYEQYF
TRBJ2-1	TRBV14	CASSQRDSFPYNEQFF
TRBJ1-3	TRBV9	CASSAGGGSGNTIYF
TRBJ1-2	TRBV19	CASRKDWIYGYTF
TRBJ2-7	TRBV2	CASSTYEQYF
TRBJ1-5	TRBV11-3	CASSLNWRQPQHF
TRBJ1-4	TRBV20-1	CSARTGSKLFF
TRBJ1-4	TRBV7-2	CASSSSPGGQLYEKLFF
TRBJ2-1	TRBV5-6	CASSSAGAVTYNEQFF
TRBJ2-1	TRBV7-9	CASSFYTGTPYNEQFF
TRBJ1-1	TRBV10-3	CAISPGEMNTEAFF
TRBJ2-5	TRBV7-9	CASSLSGSVETQYF
TRBJ1-2	TRBV18	CASSLDRNYGYTF
TRBJ1-1	TRBV2	CASSRGPFGTEAFF
TRBJ1-5	TRBV6-5	CASSSNDRRRPQHF
TRBJ1-2	TRBV7-2	CASSPGQGVYGYTF
TRBJ1-5	TRBV2	CASSAETQPQHF
TRBJ1-2	TRBV2	CASSTGDSFYGYTF
TRBJ1-1	TRBV3-1/TRBV3-2	CASSQVEGTEAFF
TRBJ1-2	TRBV28	CASSTGGWGYTF
TRBJ1-2	TRBV9	CASSPDRTGYTF
TRBJ2-1	TRBV7-9	CASSLATTSYAEQFF
TRBJ1-2	TRBV7-2	CASSSYRQTNYGYTF
TRBJ1-2	TRBV7-9	CASSLATDSGYTF
TRBJ1-5	TRBV28	CASSFSLLGRTRGPSQPQHF
TRBJ1-2	TRBV5-5	CASSWTTYGYTF
TRBJ1-6	TRBV4-2	CASSQTWTGENSPLHF
TRBJ2-7	TRBV5-5	CASSLNPPPGNYEQYF
TRBJ2-5	TRBV9	CASSPRATGRDGTQYF
TRBJ2-5	TRBV28	CASGYAGGRRGETQYF
TRBJ2-3	TRBV5-1	CASSRTSGRADTQYF
TRBJ1-1	TRBV19	CASRDRGYTEAFF